Each of the 32 T cell receptor beta chains below was sequenced from the same sample in a study of glioma-infiltrating T cells after dendritic cell vaccination. Using immunoSEQ multiplex PCR, the repertoire was profiled, and TCRdb retains in-frame clones only, with some absent. The sample holds roughly 100,000 clones, 90% seen once. Sample time point: after dendritic cell vaccination, including at tumor progression/relapse. The specimen comprised blood, sampled after dendritic cell vaccination. Source of these receptors: a human donor with glioblastoma.

This clone appeared once. The chain links TRBV7-9 to TRBJ2-3, with TRBD2 matching 9 bases. Germline V lookup: CDR1 SEHNR, CDR2 FQNEAQ (reference sequence). V shed 4 bases and J 6 bases; nucleotides not matched to a gene: 5. This CDR3 has 14 amino acids. The CDR3 loop reads CASSSSGVSDTQYF. CDR3 in DNA: TGTGCCAGCAGCTCTAGCGGGGTTAGTGATACGCAGTATTTT.

The chain recombines TRBV29-1 with TRBJ2-3; D not certain. Trimming removed 3 bases from V and 0 bases from J, with 4 bases in between. Germline V gene sequence: CDR1 SQVTM, CDR2 ANQGSEA. This CDR3 is 12 amino acids long. This CDR3 reads CSVEGSTDTQYF. DNA of the CDR3: TGCAGCGTTGAGGGCAGCACAGATACGCAGTATTTT.

This chain uses TRBV5-1 with TRBJ1-5, with a tentative D call TRBD1 (5 bases). Germline CDR1 SGHRS, CDR2 YFSETQ. V was clipped by 0 bases and J by 4 bases, with 11 bases between them. This CDR3 is 15 amino acids long. CDR3 amino acids: CASSLDWGVNQPQHF. The DNA of the CDR3 is TGCGCCAGCAGCTTGGATTGGGGCGTAAATCAGCCCCAGCATTTT.

The chain uses TRBV6-1 and TRBJ1-5; 9 nucleotides line up with TRBD1. CDR3 size: 14 residues. Germline V lookup: CDR1 MNHNS, CDR2 SASEGT. After removal of 6 bases from V and 7 bases from J, the junction contained 7 bases not matched to a gene. Written as DNA, the CDR3 is TGTGCCAGCAGAAGACAGGGGGTATTGCAGCCCCAGCATTTT. Its protein is CASRRQGVLQPQHF.

The chain combines TRBV5-4 with TRBJ2-3; possible D gene TRBD2, 6 bases. The V end was cut by 6 bases, the J end by 2 bases, with 13 bases between. This CDR3 spans 14 amino acids. Germline lookup yields CDR1 SGHNT and CDR2 YYREEE (reference sequence). The CDR3 bases are TGTGCCAGCACCGGGGACTCCTCCACAGATACGCAGTATTTT. This gives the protein CASTGDSSTDTQYF.

This clone has more than one count but fewer than ten. This sequence joins TRBV10-2 and TRBJ1-2; D uncertain. The CDR3 is 15 residues long. V lost 6 bases and J lost 0, with 14 bases in between. The germline V gene encodes CDR1 WSHSY and CDR2 SAAADI. The CDR3 is CASRRGLGTNYGYTF. CDR3 nucleotide sequence: TGCGCCAGCAGGCGGGGATTAGGGACTAACTATGGCTACACCTTC.

DNA for the CDR3: TGTGCCAGCAGCTCGAGCGGGAGAGACACCGGGGAGCTGTTTTTT. Its translation: CASSSSGRDTGELFF. This chain connects TRBV5-4 to TRBJ2-2; the match to TRBD2 covers 8 bases. Per germline, CDR1 SGHNT and CDR2 YYREEE (reference sequence). J gave up 3 bases and V 3 bases, and 4 bases lay outside the gene matches. This CDR3 contains 15 residues.

This CDR3 is CASRGTGDRKQPQHF. The CDR3 DNA reads as TGTGCCAGCAGGGGGACAGGGGATAGGAAACAGCCCCAGCATTTT. This rearrangement joins TRBV6-6 to TRBJ1-5; 10 bases fit TRBD1. The length of the CDR3 is 15 residues. With 6 bases clipped from V and 7 bases from J, the junction kept 9 bases outside the gene matches. Germline loops: CDR1 MNHNY, CDR2 SVGAGI (reference sequence).

The chain links TRBV11-2 to TRBJ2-7; possibly TRBD2 for D (6 bases). This CDR3 region has 14 residues. Trimming pared 1 base from V and 2 bases from J, leaving 9 bases between. From germline, CDR1 is SGHAT and CDR2 FQNNGV. CDR3 protein: CASSLGRDAYEQYF. DNA for the CDR3: TGTGCCAGCAGCTTAGGGCGGGACGCCTACGAGCAGTACTTC. The complete variable domain, with remaining parts taken from reference TRBV11-2 and TRBJ2-7, reads EAGVAQSPRYKIIEKRQSVAFWCNPISGHATLYWYQQILGQGPKLLIQFQNNGVVDDSQLPKDRFSAERLKGVDSTLKIQPAKLEDSAVYLCASSLGRDAYEQYFGPGTRLTVT.

The genes are TRBV25-1 and TRBJ1-1, with D perhaps matching TRBD1 (6 bases). The V and J ends lost 7 bases and 6 bases respectively, with 9 bases between them. The CDR3 has 11 residues. CDR1 is MGHDK, CDR2 SYGVNS, per germline. This CDR3 is CASTQGPEAFF. CDR3 bases: TGTGCCAGCACCCAGGGGCCTGAAGCTTTCTTT. The full variable domain, its missing parts supplied by reference TRBV25-1 and TRBJ1-1, is EADIYQTPRYLVIGTGKKITLECSQTMGHDKMYWYQQDPGMELHLIHYSYGVNSTEKGDLSSESTVSRIRTEHFPLTLESARPSHTSQYLCASTQGPEAFFGQGTRLTVV.

This sequence joins TRBV5-1 and TRBJ2-3, with 10 nucleotides matching TRBD2. This CDR3 spans 16 amino acids. Germline lookup yields CDR1 SGHRS and CDR2 YFSETQ. The V segment lost 3 bases and the J segment 1 base; nucleotides outside the gene matches: 5. The CDR3 sequence is CASSSSGRSGTDTQYF. The CDR3 nucleotides read TGCGCCAGCAGCTCTAGCGGGAGATCAGGCACAGATACGCAGTATTTT.

The chain is built from TRBV7-8 and TRBJ1-4; D is undetermined. This CDR3 spans 13 amino acids. Germline V lookup: CDR1 SGHVS, CDR2 FQNEAQ. V was cut by 1 base and J by 8 bases, with 8 bases left in between. CDR3 sequence reads: CASSLGLGEKLFF. As DNA, the CDR3 is TGTGCCAGCAGCTTAGGGCTTGGCGAAAAACTGTTTTTT.

The table lists this clone with a few counts. This chain joins TRBV5-3 and TRBJ1-2; a weak D match, TRBD1 (5 bases). TRBV5-3 is designated an ORF whose function remains uncertain. Trimming removed 0 bases at V and 3 bases at J, with 12 bases between. The CDR3 runs to 15 residues. The CDR3 DNA sequence: TGTGCCAGAAGCTTGGCTTTGCTGACAGACTATGGCTACACCTTC. It specifies CARSLALLTDYGYTF.

The DNA for the CDR3 is TGCGCCAGCAGTCCGCAGGGGGCGGCCTATAATTCACCCCTCCACTTT. As protein: CASSPQGAAYNSPLHF. The V gene is TRBV5-1, the J gene TRBJ1-6; 8 bases map to TRBD1. The germline gives CDR1 SGHRS, CDR2 YFSETQ. Trimming cost V 5 bases and J 2 bases; bases outside gene matches: 6. The length of the CDR3 is 16 residues. The full variable domain, with the rest looked up from reference TRBV5-1 and TRBJ1-6, is KAGVTQTPRYLIKTRGQQVTLSCSPISGHRSVSWYQQTPGQGLQFLFEYFSETQRNKGNFPGRFSGRQFSNSRSEMNVSTLELGDSALYLCASSPQGAAYNSPLHFGNGTRLTVT.

The chain couples TRBV25-1 to TRBJ1-2, with D perhaps TRBD1 (5 bases). V was pared by 3 bases and J by 0 bases, with 8 bases between. The CDR3 totals 14 residues. Germline V gene sequence: CDR1 MGHDK, CDR2 SYGVNS. CDR3 sequence reads: CASSDLTANYGYTF. CDR3 nucleotides: TGTGCCAGCAGTGATTTGACAGCTAACTATGGCTACACCTTC.

This clone was picked up one time. The chain is built from TRBV6-1 and TRBJ2-5, with D possibly matching TRBD1 (6 bases). Deletions cut 5 bases from V and 2 bases from J, with 12 bases between. The germline gives CDR1 MNHNS, CDR2 SASEGT. The CDR3 covers 14 residues. For the CDR3, the DNA is TGTGCCAGCAGTCGGACAGAAGCACAAGAGACCCAGTACTTC. Protein sequence: CASSRTEAQETQYF.

The rearrangement uses TRBV6-1 and TRBJ2-7, with D hard to call. CDR3 size: 15 residues. The V end lost 2 bases, the J end lost 3 bases, and 14 bases lay between the germline ends. Germline V CDR1 and CDR2: MNHNS, SASEGT. In nucleotides, the CDR3 is TGTGCCAGCAGTGAAATGGCGGCTTCTAACTACGAGCAGTACTTC. It is translated as CASSEMAASNYEQYF.

This rearrangement joins TRBV6-7 to TRBJ1-2, with 10 bases matching TRBD1. TRBV6-7 is labeled an ORF, and its function is uncertain. With 4 bases clipped from V and 8 bases from J, the junction kept 10 bases outside the gene matches. The CDR3 spans 15 residues. CDR3: CASSFRQGAVSGYTF. The CDR3 coding sequence is TGTGCCAGCAGTTTTAGACAGGGGGCAGTCAGCGGCTACACCTTC.

The chain carries TRBV6-5 and TRBJ1-1; tentative D call: TRBD1 (6 bases). The V gene lost 0 bases and the J gene lost 10 bases, with 15 bases spanning the gap. The CDR3 spans 14 residues. CDR1 is MNHEY, CDR2 SVGAGI, per germline. CDR3 residues: CASSYSTGRGGAFF. The CDR3 nucleotides read TGTGCCAGCAGTTACTCGACTGGCAGGGGTGGAGCTTTCTTT.

J is TRBJ1-1 and V is TRBV7-9, with D tentatively TRBD1 (6 bases). Germline V lookup: CDR1 SEHNR, CDR2 FQNEAQ (reference sequence). V was cut by 3 bases and J by 6 bases, with 8 bases left in between. There are 12 residues in the CDR3. Written as DNA, the CDR3 is TGTGCCAGCAGCTTTTCAGGGGCTGAAGCTTTCTTT. Translated, it gives CASSFSGAEAFF. Full variable domain (outside the CDR3, taken from reference TRBV7-9 and TRBJ1-1): DTGVSQNPRHKITKRGQNVTFRCDPISEHNRLYWYRQTLGQGPEFLTYFQNEAQLEKSRLLSDRFSAERPKGSFSTLEIQRTEQGDSAMYLCASSFSGAEAFFGQGTRLTVV.

With regard to this clone: Other DNA sequences of this sample code for an identical CDR3. The V call is TRBV30, the J call TRBJ2-7, with D perhaps matching TRBD1 (5 bases). CDR3 length: 16 residues. V lost 2 bases and J lost 1, with 18 bases in between. Germline CDR1 and CDR2: GTSNPN and SVGIG (reference sequence). The CDR3 here is CAWSPPRTTPSYEQYF. As DNA, the CDR3 is TGTGCCTGGAGTCCTCCCAGGACAACGCCTTCCTACGAGCAGTACTTC.

The chain employs TRBV6-1 and TRBJ2-7; 8 bases fit TRBD1. V shed 4 bases, J shed 5 bases, and the junction held 7 bases outside the gene matches. This CDR3 region has 14 residues. Germline V CDR1 and CDR2: MNHNS, SASEGT. CDR3 in DNA: TGTGCCAGCAGTGGACGGACAGGGCCGAACGAGCAGTACTTC. It is translated as CASSGRTGPNEQYF.

The CDR3 is CASSSEVGTEAFF. The CDR3 bases are TGTGCCAGCAGCAGCGAGGTCGGCACTGAAGCTTTCTTT. V usage is TRBV7-3 and J usage is TRBJ1-1, with unresolved D. Germline CDR1 and CDR2: SGHTA and FQGTGA. V lost 5 bases, J lost 4 bases, and 11 bases lay in between. The CDR3 has 13 amino acids.

The rearrangement links TRBV4-1 to TRBJ2-5; D is unresolved. The CDR3 runs 13 residues. Germline-derived CDR1 and CDR2 are MGHRA and YSYEKL. With 5 bases removed from V and 0 bases from J, the gap between germline ends came to 7 bases. The CDR3, as DNA: TGCGCCAGCAGCGCTAGATACCAAGAGACCCAGTACTTC. Its protein product is CASSARYQETQYF.

This rearrangement joins TRBV5-1 to TRBJ2-5, with D possibly being TRBD1 (6 bases). The better agreement between TRBJ2-7 and the DNA end casts doubt on the J call. CDR3 length: 15 amino acids. Germline lookup yields CDR1 SGHRS and CDR2 YFSETQ. CDR3 sequence reads: CASSLRSGEWHEQYF. As DNA, the CDR3 is TGCGCCAGCAGCTTGAGATCAGGGGAGTGGCACGAGCAGTACTTC.

Of note for this clone: Other DNA sequences in this specimen translate into the identical CDR3. The V gene is TRBV5-1, the J gene TRBJ1-2, with 11 bases lining up with TRBD1. This CDR3 region has 14 residues. Germline V gene lookup returns CDR1 SGHRS and CDR2 YFSETQ. Trimming at V came to 4 bases and at J to 4 bases, leaving 3 bases not matched to a gene. The CDR3 nucleotides are TGCGCCAGCAGCGATGGGACAGGGGGCTATGGCTACACCTTC. Translated: CASSDGTGGYGYTF.

This clone appeared a single time. The gene calls are TRBV7-9 and TRBJ2-1; 11 bases match TRBD2. Germline V gene lookup returns CDR1 SEHNR and CDR2 FQNEAQ (reference sequence). With 4 bases clipped from V and 4 bases from J, the junction kept 6 bases outside the gene matches. The CDR3 runs 16 residues. CDR3 in amino acids: CASSSLGTSGYNEQFF. CDR3 DNA sequence: TGTGCCAGCAGCTCGCTTGGGACTAGCGGTTACAATGAGCAGTTCTTC.

This chain joins TRBV18 and TRBJ1-1; the match to TRBD1 covers 7 bases. CDR3 length: 15 amino acids. The V and J ends lost 3 bases and 3 bases, in that order; junction bases with no gene match: 7. From germline, CDR1 is KGHSH and CDR2 LQKENI. CDR3 DNA: TGTGCCAGCTCACCGAGACAGGGCGCGGACACTGAAGCTTTCTTT. Translated: CASSPRQGADTEAFF.

The chain links TRBV7-9 to TRBJ1-2, with TRBD1 identical over 7 bases. There are 14 residues in the CDR3. The germline CDR1 and CDR2 sequences are SEHNR and FQNEAQ (reference sequence). The trim removed 5 bases at V and 4 bases at J, leaving 7 bases unmatched. This chain's CDR3 is CASSGLRDSYGYTF. CDR3 in DNA: TGTGCCAGCAGCGGACTCCGGGACAGCTATGGCTACACCTTC.

J is TRBJ1-2 and V is TRBV19; TRBD1 aligns across 10 bases. This CDR3 spans 13 amino acids. V lost 9 bases, J lost 9 bases, and 10 bases stayed unmatched. The germline gives CDR1 LNHDA, CDR2 SQIVND (reference sequence). The DNA of the CDR3 is TGTGCCAGCGGGGACAGGGGACCGGCTAGCTACACCTTC. It specifies CASGDRGPASYTF.

The CDR3 region is CASSRVAYEQYF. The CDR3 region has the DNA TGCGCCAGCAGCCGGGTCGCCTACGAGCAGTACTTC. The chain couples TRBV5-1 to TRBJ2-7; D gene ambiguous. The germline gives CDR1 SGHRS, CDR2 YFSETQ. V lost 4 bases to trimming and J lost 2 bases, with 7 bases between them. The CDR3 is made up of 12 amino acids.

The CDR3 DNA reads TGTGCCAGCAGTTCGGGGACTAGCGGGAGAAATGAGCAGTTCTTC. This encodes CASSSGTSGRNEQFF. This chain connects TRBV27 to TRBJ2-1, with TRBD2 matching 14 bases. The CDR3 contains 15 residues. Germline V gene sequence: CDR1 MNHEY, CDR2 SMNVEV (reference sequence). The V and J ends lost 4 bases and 7 bases, in that order; junction bases with no gene match: 3.